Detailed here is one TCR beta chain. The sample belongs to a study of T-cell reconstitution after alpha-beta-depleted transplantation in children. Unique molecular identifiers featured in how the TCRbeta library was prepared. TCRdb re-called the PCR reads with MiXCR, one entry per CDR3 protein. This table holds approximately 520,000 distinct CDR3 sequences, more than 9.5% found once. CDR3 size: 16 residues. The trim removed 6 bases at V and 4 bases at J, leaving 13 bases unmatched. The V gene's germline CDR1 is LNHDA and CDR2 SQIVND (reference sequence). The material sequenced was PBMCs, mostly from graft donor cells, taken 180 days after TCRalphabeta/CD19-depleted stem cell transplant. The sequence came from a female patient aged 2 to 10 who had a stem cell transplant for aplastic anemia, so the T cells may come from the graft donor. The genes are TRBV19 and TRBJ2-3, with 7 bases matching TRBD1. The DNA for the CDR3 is TGTGCCAGTAGCCGTCCCCGAGGGGGCGCCTCAGATACGCAGTATTTT. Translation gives CASSRPRGGASDTQYF.